The rows below give T cell receptor beta chains drawn from one sample of a study of PD-1 blockade in mismatch repair-deficient tumors. Method: immunoSEQ multiplex PCR; TCRdb's copy keeps in-frame clones and lacks some. The sample shows roughly 120,000 clones, approximately 91% of them seen only once. This specimen consisted of peripheral blood, obtained approximately 70 weeks after starting pembrolizumab. The source of these receptors is an adult with mismatch repair-deficient cancer. Both conserved end residues are part of each CDR3.

TRBJ2-5,TRBV21-1,CASSLLGRETQYF
TRBJ2-3,TRBV5-1,CASSLRLAGTSTDTQYF
TRBJ2-2,TRBV6-6,CASTGGTNRAGELFF
TRBJ2-7,TRBV4-1,CASSQSGHPPYYEQYF
TRBJ2-7,TRBV30,CAWSPWTGNSYEQYF
TRBJ2-1,TRBV30,CAWSPQAWNEQFF
TRBJ2-5,TRBV6-5,CATQSGTEGETQYF
TRBJ2-2,TRBV30,CAWSWDRGSTGELFF
TRBJ2-7,TRBV11-2,CASSLGQGRYEQYF
TRBJ2-1,TRBV27,CASSFLGSDEQFF
TRBJ2-7,TRBV29-1,CSVVLAGGPSYEQYF
TRBJ2-7,TRBV27,CASSPSGGGSYEQYF
TRBJ2-1,TRBV27,CASSLSKSGSLNEQFF
TRBJ2-7,TRBV5-6,CASSLAMRGPYEQYF
TRBJ2-1,TRBV9,CASSEGQGLAGVDEQFF
TRBJ1-3,TRBV5-1,CASSLEGGNTIYF
TRBJ2-3,TRBV10-3,CAISARGQGMMGTSRANTDTQYF
TRBJ2-4,TRBV11-2,CASSANHRKNIQYF
TRBJ2-5,TRBV30,CAWSIGGGEAQYF
TRBJ2-7,TRBV27,CASSPAGTGGYEQYF
TRBJ2-1,TRBV6-5,CASSYSATSGYNEQFF
TRBJ2-7,TRBV4-2,CASSQGGLAGGPGEQYF
TRBJ2-2,TRBV21-1,CASSKRTIGIFTGELFF
TRBJ1-4,TRBV5-1,CASSLERTNEKLFF
TRBJ2-3,TRBV25-1,CASSAHRDSATDTQYF
TRBJ2-1,TRBV29-1,CSVEVSSPGYNEQFF
TRBJ2-5,TRBV7-6,CASSSSLIHYQETQYF
TRBJ1-1,TRBV13,CASSPGQGAFF
TRBJ2-2,TRBV5-1,CASSLSGRYTGELFF
TRBJ2-7,TRBV6-5,CASSFTGGEQYF
TRBJ2-7,TRBV2,CASYEAGQGTYEQYF
TRBJ2-1,TRBV15,CATSREDRVTNNEQFF
TRBJ2-5,TRBV5-4,CASNDMAAGGFEAQYF
TRBJ2-3,TRBV2,CASRGLAGAGDTQYF
TRBJ2-3,TRBV14,CASSPVGAPDTQYF
TRBJ2-3,TRBV27,CASSLLGLAGPEVSDTQYF
TRBJ1-5,TRBV12-5,CASGLPSSGQPQHF
TRBJ2-7,TRBV4-1,CASSQVQTSYEQYF
TRBJ1-1,TRBV11-3,CASSLVPDTEAFF
TRBJ2-2,TRBV11-3,CASSLMTSGPNTGELFF
TRBJ2-7,TRBV9,CASSLRDASGEQYF
TRBJ2-3,TRBV19,CASSIGGLARNTQYF
TRBJ2-3,TRBV10-3,CAISESLAGGLTDTQYF
TRBJ2-3,TRBV6-5,CASSYLGGTAQYF
TRBJ1-4,TRBV7-6,CASSLGGGGEKLFF
TRBJ2-1,TRBV5-6,CASSSGVALYNEQFF